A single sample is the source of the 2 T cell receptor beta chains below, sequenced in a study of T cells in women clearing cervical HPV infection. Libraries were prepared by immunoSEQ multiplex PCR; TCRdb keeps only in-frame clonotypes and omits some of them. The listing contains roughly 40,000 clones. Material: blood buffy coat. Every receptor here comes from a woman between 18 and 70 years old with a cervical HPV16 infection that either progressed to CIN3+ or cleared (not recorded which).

Incomplete CDR3 DNA: TGCGCCAGCAGCTTCCCTGAAGAGACC. Its translation is CASSFPEET. The complete CDR3 protein is CASSFPEETQYF. The chain couples TRBV5-1 to TRBJ2-5; D remains unclear. The CDR3 end falls 3 residues outside the read, so it is completed with the germline J gene. The CDR3 spans 12 residues. The germline V and J ends were trimmed by 2 bases and 3 bases, with 5 bases remaining between them. Germline assignment: CDR1 SGHRS and CDR2 YFSETQ.

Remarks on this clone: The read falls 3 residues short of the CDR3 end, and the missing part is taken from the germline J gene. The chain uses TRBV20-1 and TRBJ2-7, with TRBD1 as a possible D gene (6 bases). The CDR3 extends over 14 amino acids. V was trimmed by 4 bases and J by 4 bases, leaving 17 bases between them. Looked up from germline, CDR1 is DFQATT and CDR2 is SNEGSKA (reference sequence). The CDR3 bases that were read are TGCAGTGCTATTGAAGGGACAAATAATTACGAG. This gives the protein CSAIEGTNNYE. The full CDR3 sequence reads CSAIEGTNNYEQYF.